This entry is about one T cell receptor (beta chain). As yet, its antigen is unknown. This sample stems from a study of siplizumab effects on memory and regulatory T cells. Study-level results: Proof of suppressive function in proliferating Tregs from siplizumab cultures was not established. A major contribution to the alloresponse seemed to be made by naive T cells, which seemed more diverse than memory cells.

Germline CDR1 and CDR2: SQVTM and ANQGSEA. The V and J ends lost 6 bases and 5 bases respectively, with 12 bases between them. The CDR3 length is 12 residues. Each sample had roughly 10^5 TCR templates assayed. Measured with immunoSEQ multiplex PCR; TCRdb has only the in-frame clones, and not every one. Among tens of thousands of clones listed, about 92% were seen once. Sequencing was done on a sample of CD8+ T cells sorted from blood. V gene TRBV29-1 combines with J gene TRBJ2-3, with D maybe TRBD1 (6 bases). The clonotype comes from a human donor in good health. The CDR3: CSVTGTLDTQYF. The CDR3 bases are TGCAGCGTAACAGGGACCCTAGATACGCAGTATTTT.